This T cell receptor beta chain derives from a study of cytomegalovirus exposure and HLA in healthy donors. Background on the study: An earlier analysis identified 120 million or so unique TCR beta sequences in approximately 170 million T cells.

13 Jbeta primers and 60 Vbeta primers were used for the PCR. Some clones are missing from TCRdb's copy, which holds only in-frame ones; the method was immunoSEQ multiplex PCR. The table records about 120,000 clones, about three quarters of them present only once. This CDR3 is built from 14 residues. Germline-derived CDR1 and CDR2 are MNHNS and SASEGT. The V gene lost 3 bases and the J gene lost 5 bases, with 13 bases spanning the gap. The chain has TRBV6-1 and TRBJ1-1; D uncertain. The source material was PBMCs. This TCR derives from a female donor in good health and CMV-seronegative. This CDR3 reads CASSDPGMWTEAFF. CDR3 DNA: TGTGCCAGCAGTGACCCGGGGATGTGGACTGAAGCTTTCTTT.